This TCR beta chain was captured in a study of blood T cell repertoires in COVID-19. Study as a whole: Material from acute and convalescent COVID-19 was sourced from the United States, Italy and Spain. Nucleic acid was either cDNA or gDNA, and it came from T cells, B-cell-depleted T cells, or PBMCs.

Trimming took off 1 base at V and 3 bases at J, with 13 bases between the two ends. The CDR3 length is 15 residues. The germline CDR1 and CDR2 sequences are LGHNA and YSLEER. Original handling: Amplification of reference gene primers was used by the study to estimate nucleated cell counts. The method was immunoSEQ multiplex PCR; TCRdb's version includes in-frame clones alone and lacks a portion of them. D and trimming were read from the DNA, whereas the V and J calls and clone size are those reported in that table. The sample holds 250,000 or so clones, around 90% seen once. Followed longitudinally, the Seattle patients had been enrolled during active infection.

The sample consisted of peripheral blood. The chain employs TRBV4-3 and TRBJ2-7; tentative D call: TRBD1 (5 bases). The TCR comes from a woman aged 55-69 years with COVID-19, enrolled during active disease. CDR3 in DNA: TGCGCCAGCAGCCAAGCCTTCCAGGGCGTCTACGAGCAGTACTTC. Residues: CASSQAFQGVYEQYF.